Shown below are 13 T cell receptor beta chains from a single sample sequenced in a study of regulatory T cells in long-lasting Graves disease. Construction of TCR beta libraries relied on iRepertoire HTBI primers and on Arm-PCR targeting CDR3 regions. TCRdb passed the multiplex PCR reads through MiXCR, listing each CDR3 protein once. The sample consists of 400,000 to 500,000 distinct CDR3 sequences, less than 15% of them appearing once. Indicated time point: newly diagnosed GD, antithyroid drugs for less than 3 months. PBMC-derived RNA was used for the TCR library. The same data also contributed to another study, on T cells in Graves' hyperthyroidism and ophthalmopathy.

The source material was peripheral blood mononuclear cells (PBMCs), sampled at new diagnosis, from a patient treated with antithyroid drugs. These receptors originate from a woman in her fifties or sixties with Graves disease.

This clonotype was counted only a few times. The germline gene is not matched at one end of the junction; a read error may be the cause. The chain's CDR3 is CASSYYLAGGYNEQFF. CDR3 DNA sequence: TGTGCCAGCAGTTACTATCTAGCGGGAGGGTACAATGAGCAGTTCTTC. This chain connects TRBV10-3 to TRBJ2-1; 12 nucleotides agree with TRBD2. Germline CDR1 ENHRY, CDR2 SYGVKD. This CDR3 is 16 amino acids long.

Ten or more counts support this clonotype. The chain combines TRBV6-1 with TRBJ2-1, with a tentative D call TRBD2 (6 bases). Germline loops: CDR1 MNHNS, CDR2 SASEGT. Deletions cut 6 bases from V and 3 bases from J, with 12 bases between. This CDR3 spans 14 amino acids. The CDR3 region has the DNA TGTGCCAGCAGGGGATGGCGGGACTACAATGAGCAGTTCTTC. Protein product: CASRGWRDYNEQFF.

This clonotype came up many times. The chain couples TRBV5-1 to TRBJ1-1, with D possibly being TRBD1 (6 bases). This CDR3 region has 14 residues. V was shortened by 0 bases and J by 8 bases, with 14 bases between the two germline ends. Germline V gene data show CDR1 as SGHRS and CDR2 as YFSETQ. For the CDR3, the DNA is TGCGCCAGCAGCTTGGCCCCAGGGGCACCCGAAGCTTTCTTT. This gives the protein CASSLAPGAPEAFF.

This clonotype was picked up many times. The rearrangement uses TRBV7-9 and TRBJ2-1; 16 positions match TRBD2. The CDR3 runs to 18 residues. J lost 2 bases, V lost 5 bases, and 6 bases had no gene match. Germline loops: CDR1 SEHNR, CDR2 FQNEAQ (reference sequence). CDR3 coding DNA: TGTGCCAGCAGCCAGGGACTAGCGGGAGGGGGCCCCTACAATGAGCAGTTCTTC. Amino acid sequence: CASSQGLAGGGPYNEQFF. Full variable domain (outside the CDR3, taken from reference TRBV7-9 and TRBJ2-1): DTGVSQNPRHKITKRGQNVTFRCDPISEHNRLYWYRQTLGQGPEFLTYFQNEAQLEKSRLLSDRFSAERPKGSFSTLEIQRTEQGDSAMYLCASSQGLAGGGPYNEQFFGPGTRLTVL.

This clonotype was recorded many times. The chain uses TRBV30 and TRBJ2-5; 7 nucleotides match TRBD2. The trim removed 4 bases at V and 4 bases at J, leaving 6 bases unmatched. Germline V gives CDR1 GTSNPN, CDR2 SVGIG (reference sequence). This CDR3 is built from 13 residues. CDR3 bases: TGTGCCTGGATGACCGCGGGAGCAGAGACCCAGTACTTC. Translated: CAWMTAGAETQYF.

There are a few counts of this clonotype. CDR3 residues: CASSLFGRGTDYGYTF. CDR3 bases: TGTGCCAGCAGCTTATTTGGCAGGGGGACCGACTATGGCTACACCTTC. The V gene is TRBV7-6, the J gene TRBJ1-2, with 7 positions matching TRBD1. Unmatched junction bases numbered 9, after V lost 2 bases and J lost 3 bases. CDR3 length: 16 amino acids. Per germline, CDR1 SGHVS and CDR2 FNYEAQ.

The chain recombines TRBV18 with TRBJ1-2, with TRBD1 identical over 8 bases. CDR1 KGHSH and CDR2 LQKENI come from the germline V gene. This CDR3 spans 17 amino acids. J gave up 0 bases and V 3 bases, and 9 bases lay outside the gene matches. The CDR3 loop is CASSPPTGAASNYGYTF. In DNA form, the CDR3 reads TGTGCCAGCTCACCTCCGACAGGGGCCGCTTCTAACTATGGCTACACCTTC.

This clonotype was observed a few times. This sequence joins TRBV12-3 or TRBV12-4 and TRBJ2-2, with D possibly being TRBD2 (5 bases). V was pared by 6 bases and J by 0 bases, with 17 bases between. The CDR3 is 17 amino acids. This CDR3 is CASSPAGWAANTGELFF. In DNA form, the CDR3 reads TGTGCCAGCAGCCCCGCGGGTTGGGCCGCGAACACCGGGGAGCTGTTTTTT.

Many counts were recorded for this clonotype. The J gene is TRBJ1-2, the V gene TRBV2; the match to TRBD1 covers 7 bases. This CDR3 has 16 residues. The V segment lost 7 bases and the J segment 3 bases; nucleotides outside the gene matches: 14. Germline V CDR1 and CDR2: SNHLY, FYNNEI. The CDR3 coding sequence is TGTGCCAGCACCAGACGGGACAGCCCGGGGCACTATGGCTACACCTTC. Its translation is CASTRRDSPGHYGYTF.

This clonotype was counted many times. The chain employs TRBV18 and TRBJ2-3; D gene unclear. CDR1 is KGHSH, CDR2 LQKENI, per germline. V shed 3 bases and J shed 3 bases, with 16 bases lying between them. This CDR3 spans 16 amino acids. The CDR3 nucleotides are TGTGCCAGCTCACCCGGCTATATAAGCATTACAGATACGCAGTATTTT. This sequence encodes CASSPGYISITDTQYF.

The rearrangement joins TRBV29-1 to TRBJ2-1; 8 bases agree with TRBD1. The CDR3 consists of 19 residues. Germline assignment: CDR1 SQVTM and CDR2 ANQGSEA. V was pared by 3 bases and J by 5 bases, with 21 bases of the junction left unmatched. CDR3 sequence reads: CSVERQGAFPVVVHNEQFF. As DNA, the CDR3 is TGCAGCGTTGAGCGGCAGGGGGCTTTCCCAGTGGTAGTCCACAATGAGCAGTTCTTC.

In this sample, this clonotype turned up many times. The rearrangement links TRBV2 to TRBJ2-7, with D perhaps given as TRBD1 or TRBD2 (5 bases each). The CDR3 extends over 13 amino acids. Per germline, CDR1 SNHLY and CDR2 FYNNEI. V lost 4 bases to trimming and J lost 5 bases, with 12 bases between them. In DNA, the CDR3 is TGTGCCAGCAGTGCACACTGGGGGAACGAGCAGTACTTC. It yields the protein CASSAHWGNEQYF.

This clonotype was seen at least ten times. The rearrangement joins TRBV27 to TRBJ2-5, with 15 bases fitting TRBD2. Losses at the gene ends were 5 bases for V and 7 bases for J; bases not matched to a gene: 14. The germline V gene has CDR1 MNHEY and CDR2 SMNVEV (reference sequence). The length of the CDR3 is 18 residues. In nucleotides, the CDR3 is TGTGCCAGCAGTCCCAGGACTAGCGGGAGGGACGCCCCGGGGACCCAGTACTTC. Its translation is CASSPRTSGRDAPGTQYF.